This T cell receptor (beta chain) was sequenced during a study of cytomegalovirus exposure and HLA in healthy donors. The overall study: The study placed over 65% of its approximately 400 genotyped donors in the Caucasian-associated ancestry cluster. Overall study results and limits: There were some V segments, including TRBV6-2 and TRBV6-3, excluded as indistinguishable. There were reportedly fewer N-insertions in an Asian-associated ancestry cluster than the roughly 610-donor mean, in a later analysis. Overall, about 160 TCR beta chains were annotated as cytomegalovirus-associated.

PCR was performed using 60 Vbeta and 13 Jbeta primers. Sequenced by immunoSEQ multiplex PCR; TCRdb stores in-frame clones only, minus some. This sample has about 200,000 clones, with roughly 77% found just once. The V end was cut by 3 bases, the J end by 4 bases, with 17 bases between. Germline values: CDR1 SGDLS, CDR2 YYNGEE. The CDR3 has 16 amino acids. Concerning this clone itself: The antigen is not known.

The chain employs TRBV9 and TRBJ1-3, with a tentative D call TRBD1 (6 bases). This sequence originates from a woman in her fifties or sixties in good health and CMV-seronegative. Sequencing was done on a sample of PBMCs. In DNA, the CDR3 is TGTGCCAGCAGCGCGAGGGCGGGGGCGCCCGGAAACACCATATATTTT. Translation: CASSARAGAPGNTIYF. Full variable domain (rest looked up from reference TRBV9 and TRBJ1-3): DSGVTQTPKHLITATGQRVTLRCSPRSGDLSVYWYQQSLDQGLQFLIQYYNGEERAKGNILERFSAQQFPDLHSELNLSSLELGDSALYFCASSARAGAPGNTIYFGEGSWLTVV.